This is a list of T cell receptor beta chains from one sample in a study of B cell selection in AIRE deficiency. The assay was immunoSEQ multiplex PCR, and TCRdb's table has in-frame clones only and misses some. The sample contains about 26,000 clones, approximately 90% of which appear only once. Sequencing input: CD4+CD25+ Tregs sorted from PBMCs. The source is a human donor in good health. CDR3s leave out the opening cysteine and the closing phenylalanine or tryptophan.

v_gene	j_gene	CDR3aa
TRBV11-2	TRBJ2-5	ASSPFIGQSQETQY
TRBV18	TRBJ1-6	ASSEKMTGHNSPLH
TRBV27	TRBJ1-6	ASKYNGAGDNSPLH
TRBV11-3	TRBJ1-1	ASSFNRNTEAF
TRBV13	TRBJ1-1	ASSLFRGRTEAF
TRBV25-1	TRBJ2-7	ASSAQGRNEQY
TRBV7-9	TRBJ1-2	ASSRTSFDYGYT
TRBV9	TRBJ2-3	ASSLEPDRGPLGTDTQY
TRBV27	TRBJ1-5	ASSFGPVGNQPQH
TRBV10-3	TRBJ1-1	AISVDRGNTEAF
TRBV27	TRBJ1-5	ASSFLPWTGDQPQH
TRBV19	TRBJ2-5	ASSLGTSGGETQY
TRBV27	TRBJ2-7	ASSPLGSPLKQY
TRBV27	TRBJ2-7	ASSFLPHYEQY
TRBV7-9	TRBJ1-6	ASSWGGNSPLH
TRBV29-1	TRBJ1-2	SAEYPGQGYYGYT
TRBV7-9	TRBJ2-2	ASRPQGYTGELF
TRBV6-5	TRBJ1-1	ASSYGPGRTAEAF